This T cell receptor beta chain was observed in a study of cytomegalovirus exposure and HLA in healthy donors. Study-level results: Most TCR sequences were seen very rarely across donors, but some public TCRs occurred in many.

Use of 60 Vbeta and 13 Jbeta primers characterized the PCR. The assay was immunoSEQ multiplex PCR, and TCRdb's table has in-frame clones only and misses some. This sample has about 120,000 clones, with about 70% found just once. The CDR3 has 12 amino acids. V dropped 8 bases and J dropped 4 bases, with 11 bases sitting between them. Germline V gene sequence: CDR1 MNHEY, CDR2 SVGAGI. Regarding this clone: Its target is unknown.

Sample: PBMCs. The chain links TRBV6-5 to TRBJ1-1; D perhaps matches TRBD1 (6 bases). The sequence derives from a human donor in good health. CDR3 bases: TGTGCCAGCGGGAGGGGGGGCACTGAAGCTTTCTTT. As protein: CASGRGGTEAFF.